These 10 T cell receptor beta chains were all obtained from the same sample, sequenced in a study of blood T cell repertoires in COVID-19. Assay: immunoSEQ multiplex PCR; the TCRdb copy retains only in-frame clones and omits some. The repertoire holds roughly 160,000 clones, with around four fifths as singletons. Sequencing was carried out using peripheral blood. The receptor set was obtained from a woman over 75 with COVID-19, enrolled during active disease.

The chain employs TRBV3-1 (or the pseudogene TRBV3-2) and TRBJ1-2; the D gene is possibly TRBD1 (5 bases). V dropped 4 bases and J dropped 7 bases, with 13 bases sitting between them. This CDR3 has 13 amino acids. Germline values: CDR1 LGHDT, CDR2 YNNKEL (reference sequence). As DNA, the CDR3 is TGTGCCAGCAGCCGAGGACTGGGGGGTGGCTACACCTTC. Amino acid sequence: CASSRGLGGGYTF.

The rearrangement uses TRBV7-3 and TRBJ2-1, with 9 nucleotides matching TRBD2. V shed 4 bases and J 4 bases; nucleotides not matched to a gene: 5. The CDR3 runs to 15 residues. Germline CDR1 is SGHTA and CDR2 is FQGTGA. This CDR3 is CASSSSGTLYNEQFF. The CDR3, as DNA: TGTGCCAGCAGCTCTAGCGGGACCCTATACAATGAGCAGTTCTTC.

The rearrangement links TRBV12-3 or TRBV12-4 to TRBJ1-4; D uncertain. This CDR3 contains 13 residues. Trimming removed 7 bases from V and 8 bases from J, with 14 bases in between. In DNA form, the CDR3 reads TGTGCCAGCACCCTCGTGGGAGGGGAAAAACTGTTTTTT. Its protein product is CASTLVGGEKLFF.

The chain employs TRBV28 and TRBJ1-2, with a possible D match to TRBD1 (5 bases). The CDR3 length is 15 residues. In germline, CDR1 is MDHEN, CDR2 SYDVKM. V was shortened by 6 bases and J by 4 bases, with 18 bases between the two germline ends. The CDR3 DNA sequence: TGTGCCAGCAGGTCACGACTCGACAGTTTCTATGGCTACACCTTC. This encodes CASRSRLDSFYGYTF.

CDR3 nucleotide sequence: TGTGCCATCAGTGAGTTGTCTAGCGGGGATGGTGAGCAGTTCTTC. The encoded protein is CAISELSSGDGEQFF. V and J are TRBV10-3 and TRBJ2-1, with 9 bases that match TRBD2. J gave up 9 bases and V 1 base, and 7 bases lay outside the gene matches. This CDR3 spans 15 amino acids. Germline V gene sequence: CDR1 ENHRY, CDR2 SYGVKD.

This chain joins TRBV28 and TRBJ1-5, with D perhaps TRBD1 (5 bases). CDR1 and CDR2 from the germline V gene are MDHEN and SYDVKM. Trimming shortened V by 6 bases and J by 2 bases, and 17 bases separated the two germline ends. This CDR3 is 16 amino acids long. The CDR3 DNA is TGTGCCAGCAGCGAAAGGGGTTTTAGTCGCAATCAGCCCCAGCATTTT. Protein: CASSERGFSRNQPQHF.

In its sample, this clone was seen once. This chain connects TRBV5-4 to TRBJ2-3; D not resolved. The CDR3 is 14 amino acids. Trimming stripped 1 base from V and 2 bases from J, with 8 bases between. CDR1 is SGHNT and CDR2 is YYREEE in the germline V gene (reference sequence). In DNA, the CDR3 is TGTGCCAGCAGCTTGAGTCAGGCCACAGATACGCAGTATTTT. Residues: CASSLSQATDTQYF.

V usage is TRBV7-2 and J usage is TRBJ1-1; D gene ambiguous. CDR3 size: 13 residues. V lost 5 bases and J 2 bases, leaving 9 bases between the germline ends. Germline V gives CDR1 SGHTA, CDR2 FQGNSA. This CDR3 is CASSALRNTEAFF. The CDR3 nucleotides read TGTGCCAGCAGCGCTTTGAGAAACACTGAAGCTTTCTTT.

The V gene is TRBV5-5, the J gene TRBJ1-4; 7 bases map to TRBD1. Per germline, CDR1 SGHKS and CDR2 YYEKEE (reference sequence). CDR3 length: 16 amino acids. V gave up 1 base and J gave up 0 bases; unmatched junction bases: 3. The chain's CDR3 is CASSLIGTATNEKLFF. As DNA, the CDR3 is TGTGCCAGCAGCTTGATCGGGACAGCAACTAATGAAAAACTGTTTTTT. The whole variable domain, remainder taken from reference TRBV5-5 and TRBJ1-4, is DAGVTQSPTHLIKTRGQQVTLRCSPISGHKSVSWYQQVLGQGPQFIFQYYEKEERGRGNFPDRFSARQFPNYSSELNVNALLLGDSALYLCASSLIGTATNEKLFFGSGTQLSVL.

V usage is TRBV19 and J usage is TRBJ1-5; TRBD1 matches at 8 bases. This CDR3 is built from 16 residues. Germline V gene lookup returns CDR1 LNHDA and CDR2 SQIVND (reference sequence). J gave up 6 bases and V 3 bases, and 10 bases lay outside the gene matches. This chain's CDR3 is CASSISADRATQPQHF. The CDR3 DNA sequence: TGTGCCAGTAGTATCTCGGCGGACAGGGCCACTCAGCCCCAGCATTTT.